This TCR beta chain is from a study of T-cell reconstitution after alpha-beta-depleted transplantation in children. Using unique molecular identifiers, the investigators prepared the TCRbeta library. TCRdb used MiXCR to reprocess the PCR reads, holding one entry per CDR3 protein. The table includes approximately 88,000 distinct CDR3 sequences, 12% detected once. This clonotype showed up many times. CDR1 and CDR2 (germline): SEHNR, FQNEAQ (reference sequence). With 2 bases removed from V and 3 bases from J, the gap between germline ends came to 11 bases. The CDR3 consists of 14 residues. The V call is TRBV7-9, the J call TRBJ2-7; D might be TRBD1 (6 bases). This sequence was found in a human donor who donated a stem cell graft to a child with inherited bone marrow failure. The sequencing used PBMCs from the stem cell graft donor, collected from the stem cell graft. CDR3 in amino acids: CASSLSGVGYEQYF. CDR3 DNA: TGTGCCAGCAGCTTATCAGGGGTGGGCTACGAGCAGTACTTC.